The clone carrying this TCR beta chain was counted at least ten times. This sample is drawn from a study of Graves' ophthalmopathy and Graves' hyperthyroidism. The V gene's germline CDR1 is SQVTM and CDR2 ANQGSEA. Trimming removed 4 bases at V and 1 base at J, with 8 bases between. This CDR3 spans 13 amino acids. TCR beta CDR3 regions were amplified from RNA transcripts. Second-round multiplex PCR followed a first-round RT-PCR using HTBI primers. TCRdb analysed the multiplex PCR reads with MiXCR anew, one entry per CDR3 protein. The table has a few hundred thousand distinct CDR3 sequences, just under 40% seen once.

The sequenced sample consisted of peripheral blood or thyroid tissue (not recorded which). The rearrangement links TRBV29-1 to TRBJ1-5; D is ambiguous. The source is an adult man with Graves' hyperthyroidism. As DNA, the CDR3 is TGCAGCGTTGTCGGGGAAAGCAATCAGCCCCAGCATTTT. Translation: CSVVGESNQPQHF. Combining the CDR3 with reference TRBV29-1 and TRBJ1-5 gives the whole variable domain SAVISQKPSRDICQRGTSLTIQCQVDSQVTMMFWYRQQPGQSLTLIATANQGSEATYESGFVIDKFPISRPNLTFSTLTVSNMSPEDSSIYLCSVVGESNQPQHFGDGTRLSIL.